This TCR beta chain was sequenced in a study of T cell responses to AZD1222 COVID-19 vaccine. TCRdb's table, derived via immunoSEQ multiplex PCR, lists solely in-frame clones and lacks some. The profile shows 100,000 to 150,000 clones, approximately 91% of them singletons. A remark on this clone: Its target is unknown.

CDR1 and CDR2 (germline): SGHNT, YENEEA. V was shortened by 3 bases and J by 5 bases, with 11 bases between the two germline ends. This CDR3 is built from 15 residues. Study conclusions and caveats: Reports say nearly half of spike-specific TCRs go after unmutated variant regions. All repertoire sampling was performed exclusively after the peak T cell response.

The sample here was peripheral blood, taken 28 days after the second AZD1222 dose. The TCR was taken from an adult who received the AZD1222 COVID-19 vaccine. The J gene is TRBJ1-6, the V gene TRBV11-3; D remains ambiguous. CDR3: CASSFRPAHNSPLHF. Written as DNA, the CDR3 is TGTGCCAGCAGCTTCCGGCCAGCCCATAATTCACCCCTCCACTTT.